This is a list of T cell receptor beta chains from one sample in a study of regulatory T cells in long-lasting Graves disease. One entry per CDR3 protein, called by TCRdb with MiXCR from the multiplex PCR reads. Of a few hundred thousand distinct CDR3 sequences listed, roughly a quarter are singletons. The specimen was peripheral blood mononuclear cells (PBMCs), collected when the disease was refractory, from a patient treated with antithyroid drugs. The source of these receptors is a female donor with Graves disease. Both conserved end residues are part of each CDR3. The D gene is left open where the match is weak. Clone size is not always given. Where it is, it says once, few, many or a class for expanded clones.

j_call: TRBJ1-1; d_call: NA; v_call: TRBV2; clone_size: NA; cdr3_nt: TGTGCCAGCAGTTACAAAGGGGAGGCCACTGAAGCTTTCTTT; cdr3_aa: CASSYKGEATEAFF
j_call: TRBJ2-2; d_call: NA; v_call: TRBV12-3/TRBV12-4; clone_size: NA; cdr3_nt: TGTGCCAGCAGGAGGGCCTTCCCCGGGGAGCTGTTTTTT; cdr3_aa: CASRRAFPGELFF
j_call: TRBJ1-1; d_call: TRBD1; v_call: TRBV7-3; clone_size: few; cdr3_nt: TGTGCCAGCGACCACAGGGGGCTCACTGAAGCTTTCTTT; cdr3_aa: CASDHRGLTEAFF
j_call: TRBJ2-7; d_call: TRBD1; v_call: TRBV29-1; clone_size: NA; cdr3_nt: TGCAGCGTTGATGCCCGGGCAGGGGGCGAGCAGTACTTC; cdr3_aa: CSVDARAGGEQYF
j_call: TRBJ2-7; d_call: NA; v_call: TRBV5-4; clone_size: many; cdr3_nt: TGTGCCAGCAGCTCTCGAGCCGACTCCTACGAGCAGTACTTC; cdr3_aa: CASSSRADSYEQYF
j_call: TRBJ2-5; d_call: NA; v_call: TRBV12-3/TRBV12-4; clone_size: NA; cdr3_nt: TGTGCCAGCAACAGGGACGGGCGTGAGACCCAGTACTTC; cdr3_aa: CASNRDGRETQYF
j_call: TRBJ2-5; d_call: TRBD1; v_call: TRBV2; clone_size: many; cdr3_nt: TGTGCCAGCAGCGGGACAGACCAAGAGACCCAGTACTTC; cdr3_aa: CASSGTDQETQYF
j_call: TRBJ1-2; d_call: NA; v_call: TRBV3-1; clone_size: NA; cdr3_nt: TGTGCCAGCAGCCCAAATTCCCCCCTACATGGCTACACCTTC; cdr3_aa: CASSPNSPLHGYTF
j_call: TRBJ1-6; d_call: TRBD1; v_call: TRBV7-6; clone_size: NA; cdr3_nt: TGTGCCAGCAGCTTAGGAACCGGGACAGAGGCTTCACCCCTCCACTTT; cdr3_aa: CASSLGTGTEASPLHF
j_call: TRBJ1-4; d_call: TRBD1; v_call: TRBV10-3; clone_size: few; cdr3_nt: TGTGCCATCAGTGCGGTACAGGGGGTGGAAAAACTGTTTTTT; cdr3_aa: CAISAVQGVEKLFF
j_call: TRBJ2-1; d_call: NA; v_call: TRBV28; clone_size: NA; cdr3_nt: TGTGCCAGCATCGGAACATTCATCGCGCTCGATGAGCAGTTCTTC; cdr3_aa: CASIGTFIALDEQFF
j_call: TRBJ2-1; d_call: NA; v_call: TRBV5-6; clone_size: few; cdr3_nt: TGTGCCAGCAGCTTGGATGGGCGGAGCCTCTACAATGAGCAGTTCTTC; cdr3_aa: CASSLDGRSLYNEQFF
j_call: TRBJ1-1; d_call: TRBD1; v_call: TRBV7-9; clone_size: NA; cdr3_nt: TGTGCCAGCAGCCAGAAACCGGGACAGATGAACACTGAAGCTTTCTTT; cdr3_aa: CASSQKPGQMNTEAFF
j_call: TRBJ1-1; d_call: NA; v_call: TRBV7-8; clone_size: many; cdr3_nt: TGTGCCAGCAGCGCTTCCCAGATTAGGTACACTGAAGCTTTCTTT; cdr3_aa: CASSASQIRYTEAFF
j_call: TRBJ2-5; d_call: TRBD2; v_call: TRBV5-5; clone_size: NA; cdr3_nt: TGTGCCAGCAGGGGACTAGCGGAGAAAGAGACCCAGTACTTC; cdr3_aa: CASRGLAEKETQYF
j_call: TRBJ1-3; d_call: NA; v_call: TRBV3-1; clone_size: NA; cdr3_nt: TGTGCCAGCAGCCAATTCCCGACAGAAAGGGGCGGAAACACCATATATTTT; cdr3_aa: CASSQFPTERGGNTIYF
j_call: TRBJ1-5; d_call: TRBD1; v_call: TRBV6-1; clone_size: few; cdr3_nt: TGTGCCAGCAGACCGGGACAGGGGGCTTGGCCCCAGCATTTT; cdr3_aa: CASRPGQGAWPQHF